This T cell receptor (beta chain) was sequenced in a study of blood T cell repertoires in COVID-19. Study as a whole: Sites across the United States, Italy and Spain contributed samples from acute and convalescent COVID-19. PBMCs, B-cell-depleted T cells, or T cells were the source of the cDNA or gDNA that made up the material.

Per germline, CDR1 SEHNR and CDR2 FQNEAQ (reference sequence). CDR3 size: 15 residues. J lost 2 bases, V lost 4 bases, and 7 bases had no gene match. The method was immunoSEQ multiplex PCR; TCRdb's version includes in-frame clones alone and lacks a portion of them. This table has about 140,000 clones, 80% appearing once. This chain uses TRBV7-9 with TRBJ2-7; TRBD1 matches 8 bases. This receptor was obtained from an older man who had recovered from COVID-19. The sequenced sample was peripheral blood. The CDR3 region has the DNA TGTGCCAGCAGCTATTCGACAGGGGTAACCTACGAGCAGTACTTC. Encoded protein: CASSYSTGVTYEQYF.